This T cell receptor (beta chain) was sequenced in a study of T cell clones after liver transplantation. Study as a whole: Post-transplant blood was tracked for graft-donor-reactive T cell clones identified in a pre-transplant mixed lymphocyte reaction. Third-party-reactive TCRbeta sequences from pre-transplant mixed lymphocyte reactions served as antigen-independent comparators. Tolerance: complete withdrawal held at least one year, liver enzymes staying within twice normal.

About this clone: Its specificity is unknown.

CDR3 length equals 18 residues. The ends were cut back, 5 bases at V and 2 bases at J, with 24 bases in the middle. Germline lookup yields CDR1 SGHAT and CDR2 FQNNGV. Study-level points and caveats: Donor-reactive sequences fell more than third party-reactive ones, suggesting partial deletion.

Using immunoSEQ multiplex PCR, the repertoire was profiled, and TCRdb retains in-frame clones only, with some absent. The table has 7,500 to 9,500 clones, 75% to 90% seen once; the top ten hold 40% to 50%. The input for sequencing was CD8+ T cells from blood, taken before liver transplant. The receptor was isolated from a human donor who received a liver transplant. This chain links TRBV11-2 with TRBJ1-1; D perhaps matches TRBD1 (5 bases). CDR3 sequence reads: CASSQEPSTATKNTEAFF. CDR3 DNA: TGTGCCAGCAGCCAAGAACCCTCGACAGCTACCAAAAACACTGAAGCTTTCTTT.